Listed here are 18 T cell receptor beta chains from one sample, sequenced in a study of breast tumors, draining lymph nodes, adjacent tissues. TCRdb re-called the multiplex PCR reads with MiXCR, one entry per CDR3 protein. The table lists over 100,000 distinct CDR3 sequences, under 25% of them singletons. The lymph nodes were axillary draining lymph nodes from breast cancer patients. Sequencing was carried out using axillary lymph node tissue. Every receptor here comes from a female donor with breast cancer. Some clones in this sample may be carry-over from other donors' samples.

This clonotype was recorded at least ten times. The V gene is TRBV29-1, the J gene TRBJ2-5; TRBD1 matches at 10 bases. The germline CDR1 and CDR2 sequences are SQVTM and ANQGSEA. Trimming removed 6 bases from V and 7 bases from J; junction bases left unmatched: 5. This CDR3 region has 12 residues. CDR3 nucleotides: TGCAGCGTAGGGGACAGGGGCGTGACCCAGTACTTC. Its protein product is CSVGDRGVTQYF.

This clonotype was seen just once. A much larger clone differs from this one at a single base, so this may be a read error. V gene TRBV6-7 combines with J gene TRBJ2-7; the match to TRBD2 covers 11 bases. TRBV6-7 belongs to the ORF category, with a function that is uncertain. The CDR3 runs to 19 residues. The CDR3 here is CASSYSSPRLAGCSYKQYF. The CDR3 DNA follows: TGTGCCAGCAGTTACTCGAGCCCCAGACTAGCGGGATGTTCCTACAAGCAGTACTTC.

This clonotype was recorded many times. The chain links TRBV29-1 to TRBJ2-1; TRBD2 is a possible D gene (6 bases). The CDR3 sequence is 13 residues long. The germline gives CDR1 SQVTM, CDR2 ANQGSEA. Deletions cut 5 bases from V and 6 bases from J, with 14 bases between. DNA for the CDR3: TGCAGCGTTCCCCTAGCGCGGCGCAATGAGCAGTTCTTC. Amino acid sequence: CSVPLARRNEQFF.

This clonotype occurred many times. The chain links TRBV7-6 to TRBJ2-1, with 8 bases matching TRBD2. The CDR3 extends over 16 amino acids. With 1 base clipped from V and 4 bases from J, the junction kept 6 bases outside the gene matches. Germline-derived CDR1 and CDR2 are SGHVS and FNYEAQ. The CDR3 spells CASSLGTSSLYNEQFF. The CDR3 bases are TGTGCCAGCAGCTTAGGGACTAGCAGCCTATACAATGAGCAGTTCTTC.

This clonotype occurred a few times. The chain couples TRBV3-1 to TRBJ2-1; D not certain. Germline CDR1 LGHDT, CDR2 YNNKEL (reference sequence). The CDR3 is made up of 17 amino acids. V shed 0 bases and J shed 0 bases, with 12 bases lying between them. CDR3 in DNA: TGTGCCAGCAGCCAAGATTTGGGCGGAAGCTCCTACAATGAGCAGTTCTTC. Residues: CASSQDLGGSSYNEQFF.

This clonotype was observed at least ten times. The gene calls are TRBV2 and TRBJ1-5; possible D gene TRBD1, 5 bases. Trimming removed 7 bases from V and 4 bases from J, with 11 bases in between. The germline V gene has CDR1 SNHLY and CDR2 FYNNEI. There are 13 residues in the CDR3. The CDR3 DNA reads TGTGCCAGCAATCAGGACAAGAATCAGCCCCAGCATTTT. This sequence encodes CASNQDKNQPQHF.

This clonotype was counted many times. This chain connects TRBV7-2 to TRBJ2-1; perhaps TRBD2 as D (6 bases). The CDR3 covers 14 residues. Germline CDR1 and CDR2: SGHTA and FQGNSA. Deletions cut 1 base from V and 5 bases from J, with 9 bases between. This chain's CDR3 is CASSLEGLDNEQFF. The CDR3 coding sequence is TGTGCCAGCAGCTTAGAGGGACTCGACAATGAGCAGTTCTTC. Full variable domain (rest looked up from reference TRBV7-2 and TRBJ2-1): GAGVSQSPSNKVTEKGKDVELRCDPISGHTALYWYRQSLGQGLEFLIYFQGNSAPDKSGLPSDRFSAERTGGSVSTLTIQRTQQEDSAVYLCASSLEGLDNEQFFGPGTRLTVL.

This rearrangement joins TRBV6-1 to TRBJ1-5, with no clear D. The V end was cut by 6 bases, the J end by 2 bases, with 14 bases between. The CDR3 runs 15 residues. The germline gives CDR1 MNHNS, CDR2 SASEGT. CDR3 amino acids: CASSAVYDGNQPQHF. The CDR3 bases are TGTGCCAGCAGCGCTGTTTATGATGGCAATCAGCCCCAGCATTTT.

This clonotype was counted at least ten times. The rearrangement links TRBV7-3 to TRBJ2-5; D may correspond to TRBD1 or TRBD2 (5 bases each). V was clipped by 1 base and J by 1 base, with 10 bases between them. Germline CDR1 is SGHTA and CDR2 is FQGTGA. This CDR3 is built from 15 residues. The CDR3 DNA reads as TGTGCCAGCAGCTTAATTGGGGGATCCCAAGAGACCCAGTACTTC. Its translation: CASSLIGGSQETQYF. Supplemented by reference TRBV7-3 and TRBJ2-5, the full variable domain reads GAGVSQTPSNKVTEKGKYVELRCDPISGHTALYWYRQSLGQGPEFLIYFQGTGAADDSGLPNDRFFAVRPEGSVSTLKIQRTERGDSAVYLCASSLIGGSQETQYFGPGTRLLVL.

This clonotype was found many times. The chain joins TRBV5-5 to TRBJ1-5; 10 bases are shared with TRBD1. Germline CDR1 SGHKS, CDR2 YYEKEE (reference sequence). The V gene end was trimmed by 5 bases and the J gene end by 7 bases; junction bases not matched to a gene: 9. There are 15 residues in the CDR3. The CDR3 DNA follows: TGTGCCAGCAGTCCCGACAGGGGGCCAGGACAGCCCCAGCATTTT. Its protein is CASSPDRGPGQPQHF.

This clonotype was found many times. The CDR3 nucleotides read TGCGCCAGCAGCCAAGAGCCGACCCTTAGAGGGTCCTACACAGATACGCAGTATTTT. Residues: CASSQEPTLRGSYTDTQYF. This sequence joins TRBV4-3 and TRBJ2-3, with D tentatively TRBD2 (5 bases). V lost 0 bases, J lost 2 bases, and 21 bases lay in between. This CDR3 spans 19 amino acids. CDR1 is LGHNA and CDR2 is YSLEER in the germline V gene.

This clonotype was counted at least ten times. As DNA, the CDR3 is TGTGCCAGCAGTGACCCCACGCGGGCGGCACCCCTCCACTTT. Translation: CASSDPTRAAPLHF. This sequence joins TRBV6-1 and TRBJ1-6; D is unclear. CDR3 length: 14 amino acids. Germline V gene lookup returns CDR1 MNHNS and CDR2 SASEGT. The V and J ends lost 3 bases and 11 bases respectively, with 14 bases between them.

A single count supports this clonotype. A much larger clonotype is one base distant, so this may be a read error. In DNA form, the CDR3 reads TGCAGTGCTAGAGATCGGCCCCCCCGCTATGGCTACATCTTC. Its translation is CSARDRPPRYGYIF. The chain couples TRBV20-1 to TRBJ1-2; the D is unclear. This CDR3 spans 14 amino acids. Germline CDR1 reads DFQATT; CDR2 reads SNEGSKA (reference sequence).

Many counts were recorded for this clonotype. This rearrangement joins TRBV2 to TRBJ2-1, with 12 nucleotides matching TRBD2. Looked up from germline, CDR1 is SNHLY and CDR2 is FYNNEI. V lost 5 bases, J lost 6 bases, and 5 bases stayed unmatched. The CDR3 runs to 15 residues. Written as DNA, the CDR3 is TGTGCCAGCAGTTCATCTAGCGGGAGGGGCAATGAGCAGTTCTTC. Its protein is CASSSSSGRGNEQFF.

This clonotype was seen at least ten times. The V and J genes are TRBV20-1 and TRBJ2-7; D may be TRBD1 or TRBD2 (5 bases each). The CDR3 has 11 amino acids. V lost 3 bases to trimming and J lost 7 bases, with 10 bases between them. Germline V lookup: CDR1 DFQATT, CDR2 SNEGSKA (reference sequence). The chain's CDR3 is CSASSWGEQYF. CDR3 nucleotide sequence: TGCAGTGCTAGTTCGTGGGGGGAGCAGTACTTC.

On this clonotype: This may be a read error, as it is one base from a much larger clone. The chain carries TRBV11-2 and TRBJ2-5; no reliable D call. The germline gives CDR1 SGHAT, CDR2 FQNNGV. This CDR3 region has 14 residues. CDR3: CASSLLGNQETQYF. The CDR3 DNA reads TGTGCCAGCAGCTTACTGGGAAACCAGGAGACCCAGTACTTC.

This clonotype has at least ten counts. The chain employs TRBV6-5 and TRBJ1-6; D not resolved. The V gene's germline CDR1 is MNHEY and CDR2 SVGAGI. V was shortened by 0 bases and J by 10 bases, with 7 bases between the two germline ends. CDR3 length: 13 residues. The CDR3 coding sequence is TGTGCCAGCAGTTACTCACGGGGATCACCCCTCCACTTT. Amino acids: CASSYSRGSPLHF.

This clonotype was seen at least ten times. This sequence joins TRBV7-3 and TRBJ2-7, with 11 bases lining up with TRBD2. CDR1 and CDR2 (germline): SGHTA, FQGTGA. This CDR3 has 15 residues. V gave up 3 bases and J gave up 2 bases; unmatched junction bases: 3. CDR3 residues: CASSFSGRAPYEQYF. CDR3 DNA: TGTGCCAGCAGCTTTAGCGGGAGGGCCCCCTACGAGCAGTACTTC. Together with reference TRBV7-3 and TRBJ2-7, the CDR3 gives the full variable domain: GAGVSQTPSNKVTEKGKYVELRCDPISGHTALYWYRQSLGQGPEFLIYFQGTGAADDSGLPNDRFFAVRPEGSVSTLKIQRTERGDSAVYLCASSFSGRAPYEQYFGPGTRLTVT.